One and the same sample provided the 9 T cell receptor beta chains below, sequenced in a study of blood T cell repertoires in COVID-19 (dated by TCRdb to 2020 to 2021). Preparation of the library involved the immunoSEQ multiplex PCR assay. The source is immuneACCESS, and TCRdb retained only in-frame sequences with V and J called. Part of the clones is not carried over; for the studies checked, unresolved V genes explain less than half of this, and the remainder is unexplained. The sample table contains about 100,000 clones; only one count was recorded for around three quarters of them. Approximately 8.2% of the sample belongs to the ten largest clones. Sequencing was carried out using peripheral blood. The receptor source for this set is a man aged 50 to 60 who had recovered from COVID-19.

This chain connects TRBV3-1 (or the pseudogene TRBV3-2) to TRBJ1-5; the D is unclear. The germline V gene has CDR1 LGHDT and CDR2 YNNKEL (reference sequence). The CDR3 is 14 residues long. V lost 0 bases to trimming and J lost 7 bases, with 10 bases between them. CDR3 amino acids: CASSQDYGRQPQHF. The CDR3 coding sequence is TGTGCCAGCAGCCAAGATTATGGGAGGCAGCCCCAGCATTTT.

This chain uses TRBV2 with TRBJ1-5, with D maybe TRBD1 (5 bases). This CDR3 is 14 amino acids long. V was clipped by 7 bases and J by 3 bases, with 13 bases between them. Germline loops: CDR1 SNHLY, CDR2 FYNNEI. DNA for the CDR3: TGTGCCAGCACCCAGGGATTGCCCAATCAGCCCCAGCATTTT. Translation gives CASTQGLPNQPQHF.

This chain connects TRBV30 to TRBJ1-1; D call uncertain. Trimming shortened V by 0 bases and J by 3 bases, and 8 bases separated the two germline ends. The CDR3 has 13 amino acids. Per germline, CDR1 GTSNPN and CDR2 SVGIG (reference sequence). CDR3 in amino acids: CAWSVQSYTEAFF. The CDR3 DNA is TGTGCCTGGAGTGTACAGTCGTACACTGAAGCTTTCTTT.

The chain's CDR3 is CASNPGQGMVSRNTEAFF. The CDR3 coding sequence is TGTGCCAGTAACCCGGGACAGGGGATGGTAAGCAGGAACACTGAAGCTTTCTTT. The gene calls are TRBV19 and TRBJ1-1; TRBD1 matches at 10 bases. J was trimmed by 1 base and V by 7 bases; bases with no gene match: 15. The CDR3 extends over 18 amino acids. CDR1 and CDR2 from the germline V gene are LNHDA and SQIVND (reference sequence). Variable domain in full (rest from reference TRBV19 and TRBJ1-1): DGGITQSPKYLFRKEGQNVTLSCEQNLNHDAMYWYRQDPGQGLRLIYYSQIVNDFQKGDIAEGYSVSREKKESFPLTVTSAQKNPTAFYLCASNPGQGMVSRNTEAFFGQGTRLTVV.

This clone qualifies as medium-sized. The chain carries TRBV12-3 or TRBV12-4 and TRBJ2-3, with D uncertain. V shed 6 bases and J shed 0 bases, with 4 bases lying between them. The CDR3 extends over 12 amino acids. As DNA, the CDR3 is TGTGCCAGCAGGACTAGCACAGATACGCAGTATTTT. Encoded protein: CASRTSTDTQYF.

This clone was counted between two and nine times. The chain uses TRBV7-2 and TRBJ2-7; D possibly corresponds to TRBD2 (5 bases). Between the trimmed V and J ends, which lost 5 bases and 0 bases, there was a span of 11 bases. Germline V gives CDR1 SGHTA, CDR2 FQGNSA. The length of the CDR3 is 14 residues. The CDR3 DNA reads as TGTGCCAGCAGCGAACTGGCGGGCTCCTACGAGCAGTACTTC. It is translated as CASSELAGSYEQYF.

The chain is built from TRBV15 and TRBJ1-3; D call uncertain. Trimming shortened V by 5 bases and J by 4 bases, and 15 bases separated the two germline ends. The CDR3 is 15 amino acids. Germline V CDR1 and CDR2: LNHNV, YYDKDF (reference sequence). The DNA for the CDR3 is TGTGCCACCAGCCCTGCCGGACCGGGAGGAAACACCATATATTTT. Protein: CATSPAGPGGNTIYF.

The V and J genes are TRBV4-1 and TRBJ1-2; D remains unclear. The CDR3 contains 18 residues. Germline V gives CDR1 MGHRA, CDR2 YSYEKL. The V gene lost 0 bases and the J gene lost 0 bases, with 17 bases spanning the gap. CDR3 sequence reads: CASSQDAFSPGANYGYTF. CDR3 nucleotide sequence: TGCGCCAGCAGCCAAGATGCTTTTTCGCCCGGAGCTAACTATGGCTACACCTTC.

The CDR3 DNA reads as TGTGCCAGCAGCTGGGGGACTGGCGCGAACACCGGGGAGCTGTTTTTT. It codes for CASSWGTGANTGELFF. The chain recombines TRBV9 with TRBJ2-2, with a weak D call TRBD2 (6 bases). Germline V gene sequence: CDR1 SGDLS, CDR2 YYNGEE. The CDR3 loop spans 16 amino acids. Trimming took off 4 bases at V and 0 bases at J, with 13 bases between the two ends.